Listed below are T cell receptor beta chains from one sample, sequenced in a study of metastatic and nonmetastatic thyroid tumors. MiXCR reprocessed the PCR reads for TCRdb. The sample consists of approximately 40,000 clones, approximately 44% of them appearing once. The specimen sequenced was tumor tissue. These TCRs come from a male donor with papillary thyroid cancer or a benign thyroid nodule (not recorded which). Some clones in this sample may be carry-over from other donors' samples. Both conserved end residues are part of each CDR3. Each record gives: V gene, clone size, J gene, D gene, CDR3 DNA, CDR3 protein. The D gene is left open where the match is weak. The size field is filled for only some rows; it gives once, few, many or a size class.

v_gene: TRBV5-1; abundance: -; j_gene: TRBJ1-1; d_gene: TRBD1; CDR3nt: TGCGCCAGCAGCTGGACAGGGGGTCGAGAAGCTTTCTTT; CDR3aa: CASSWTGGREAFF
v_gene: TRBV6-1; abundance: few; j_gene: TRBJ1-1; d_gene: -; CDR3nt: TGTGCCAGCAGTCGGACGGTGAACACTGAAGCTTTCTTT; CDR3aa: CASSRTVNTEAFF
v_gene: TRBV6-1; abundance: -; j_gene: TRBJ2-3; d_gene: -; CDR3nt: TGTGCCAGCAGTGAAGAGGGTGGCACAGATACGCAGTATTTT; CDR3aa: CASSEEGGTDTQYF
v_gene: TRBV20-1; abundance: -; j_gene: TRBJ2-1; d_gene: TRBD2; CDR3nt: TGCAGTGCAAATAGCGGGATTTCCTACAATGAGCAGTTCTTC; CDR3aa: CSANSGISYNEQFF
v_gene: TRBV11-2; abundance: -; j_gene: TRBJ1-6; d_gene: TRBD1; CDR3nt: TGTGCCAGCAGCTTAGACCGTCGACAGGGGTTCGAACCATCAAATTCACCCCTCCACTTT; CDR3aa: CASSLDRRQGFEPSNSPLHF
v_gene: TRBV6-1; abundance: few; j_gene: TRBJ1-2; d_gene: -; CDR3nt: TGTGCCAGCAGTGAAGGCTGGGAGAGGGATGGCTACACCTTC; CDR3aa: CASSEGWERDGYTF
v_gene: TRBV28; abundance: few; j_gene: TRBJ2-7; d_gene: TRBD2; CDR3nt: TGTGCCAGCAGTTTAACTGATAGCGGGAAATACTTC; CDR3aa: CASSLTDSGKYF
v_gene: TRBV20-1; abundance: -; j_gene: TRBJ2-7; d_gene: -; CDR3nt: TGCAGTGCTAGCGGGGTCTACGAGCAGTACTTC; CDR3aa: CSASGVYEQYF
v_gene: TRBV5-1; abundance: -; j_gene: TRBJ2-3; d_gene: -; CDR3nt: TGCGCCAGCAGCTTGCATCAGGGTACTAGCACAGATACGCAGTATTTT; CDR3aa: CASSLHQGTSTDTQYF
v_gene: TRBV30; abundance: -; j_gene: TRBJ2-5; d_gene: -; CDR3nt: TGTGCCTGGAGTGTACCGACTCCTGGACGGGAGACCCAGTACTTC; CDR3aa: CAWSVPTPGRETQYF
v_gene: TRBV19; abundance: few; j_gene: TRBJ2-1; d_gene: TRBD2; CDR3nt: TGTGCCAGTAGTCGTCTAGCGGGAGTTTCCAATGAGCAGTTCTTC; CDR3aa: CASSRLAGVSNEQFF
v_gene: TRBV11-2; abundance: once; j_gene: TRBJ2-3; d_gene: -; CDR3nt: TGTGCCAGCAGTAAAACTAGTTCGGGGTCAGCAGATACGCAGTATTTT; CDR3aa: CASSKTSSGSADTQYF
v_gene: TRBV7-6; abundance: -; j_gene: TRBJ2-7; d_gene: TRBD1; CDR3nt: TGTGCCAGCAGCTTAGGTGGGACAGGGTACGAGCAGTACTTC; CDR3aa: CASSLGGTGYEQYF
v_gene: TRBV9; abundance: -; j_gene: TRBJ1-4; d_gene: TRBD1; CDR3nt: TGTGCCAGCAGCTTTCGGGACAGGGGGAACGAAAAACTGTTTTTT; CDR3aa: CASSFRDRGNEKLFF
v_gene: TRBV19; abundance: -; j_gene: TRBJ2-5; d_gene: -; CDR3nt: TGTGCCAGTAGTGCAACTCCCCAAGAGACCCAGTACTTC; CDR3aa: CASSATPQETQYF
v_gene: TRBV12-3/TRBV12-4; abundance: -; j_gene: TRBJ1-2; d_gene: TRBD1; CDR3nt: TGTGCCAGCAGTTTTGTGGACAGGGTGGATGGCTACACCTTC; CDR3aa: CASSFVDRVDGYTF
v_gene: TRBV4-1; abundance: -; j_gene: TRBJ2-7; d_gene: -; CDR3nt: TGCGCCAGCAGCCAAGCGGCGGACAGAGTCTACGAGCAGTACTTC; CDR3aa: CASSQAADRVYEQYF
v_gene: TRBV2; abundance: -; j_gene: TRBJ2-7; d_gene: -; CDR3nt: TGTGCCAGCGGGCGGACCTACGAGCAGTACTTC; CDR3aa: CASGRTYEQYF
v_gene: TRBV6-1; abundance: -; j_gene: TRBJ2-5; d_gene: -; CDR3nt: TGTGCCAGCAGAGCCACCTCGGATTGGGGCGTTCAGGAGACCCAGTACTTC; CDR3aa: CASRATSDWGVQETQYF
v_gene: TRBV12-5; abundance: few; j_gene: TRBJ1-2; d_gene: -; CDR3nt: TGTGCTAGTGCCTCAGGGAGGTATGGCTACACCTTC; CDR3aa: CASASGRYGYTF
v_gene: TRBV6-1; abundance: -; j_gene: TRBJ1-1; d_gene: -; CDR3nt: TGTGCCAGCAGTCCTTTGAAGAACGGGACTGAAGCTTTCTTT; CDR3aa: CASSPLKNGTEAFF
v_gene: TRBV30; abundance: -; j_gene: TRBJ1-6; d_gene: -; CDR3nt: TGTGCCTGGAGTGTACGGAGGGTCTCCTATAATTCACCCCTCCACTTT; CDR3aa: CAWSVRRVSYNSPLHF
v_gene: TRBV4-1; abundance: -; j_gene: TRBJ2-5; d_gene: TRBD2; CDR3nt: TGCGCCAGCAGCCAGCAAGAGCTGGCGAAGCGGGATGCAGGGACCCAGTACTTC; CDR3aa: CASSQQELAKRDAGTQYF
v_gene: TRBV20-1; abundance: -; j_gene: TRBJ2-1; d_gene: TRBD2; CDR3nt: TGCAGTGCTCCGGGACTAGCGCGAAACTCCTACAATGAGCAGTTCTTC; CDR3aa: CSAPGLARNSYNEQFF
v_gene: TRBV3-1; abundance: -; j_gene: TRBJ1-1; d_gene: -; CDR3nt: TGTGCCAGCAGCCAAGATCTTGGCGAAGCTTTCTTT; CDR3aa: CASSQDLGEAFF
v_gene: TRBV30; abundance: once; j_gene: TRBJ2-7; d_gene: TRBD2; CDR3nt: TGTGCCTGGAGCGTTGCTGGGGGGGTCCCTAGCGAGCAGTACTTC; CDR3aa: CAWSVAGGVPSEQYF
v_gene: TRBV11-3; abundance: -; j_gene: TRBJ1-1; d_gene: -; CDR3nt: TGTGCCAGCAGCGAGGGAGGGATGAACACTGAAGCTTTCTTT; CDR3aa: CASSEGGMNTEAFF
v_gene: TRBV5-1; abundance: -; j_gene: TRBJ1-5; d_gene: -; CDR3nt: TGCGCCAGCAGACCGGACGATAATCAGCCCCAGCATTTT; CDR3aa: CASRPDDNQPQHF
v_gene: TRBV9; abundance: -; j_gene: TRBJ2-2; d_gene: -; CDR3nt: TGTGCCAGCAGCACAGGGTCCGGGGAGCTGTTTTTT; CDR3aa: CASSTGSGELFF
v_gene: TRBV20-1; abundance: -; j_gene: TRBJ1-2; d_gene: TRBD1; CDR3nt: TGCAGTGCTTCTCCCCCGGGACAGGGGCCGGGCTATGGCTACACCTTC; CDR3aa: CSASPPGQGPGYGYTF
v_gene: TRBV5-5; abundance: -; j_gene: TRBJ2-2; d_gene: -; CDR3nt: TGTGCCAGCAGCTTCGGGGCCACCGGGGAGCTGTTTTTT; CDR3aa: CASSFGATGELFF
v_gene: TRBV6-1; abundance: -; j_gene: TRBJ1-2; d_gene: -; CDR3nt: TGTGCCAGCAGCCCCGGACTCAACTATGGCTACACCTTC; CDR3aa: CASSPGLNYGYTF
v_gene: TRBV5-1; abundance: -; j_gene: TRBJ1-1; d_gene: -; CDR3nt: TGCGCCAGCAGCCCGGGGGAGACTGAAGCTTTCTTT; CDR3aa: CASSPGETEAFF
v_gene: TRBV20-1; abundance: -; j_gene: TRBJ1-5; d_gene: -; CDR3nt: TGCAGTGCCAGTGGGGGTGGCAATCAGCCCCAGCATTTT; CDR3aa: CSASGGGNQPQHF
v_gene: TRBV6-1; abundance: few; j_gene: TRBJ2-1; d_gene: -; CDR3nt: TGTGCCAGCAGCCCCCCCGGGAGCTACAATGAGCAGTTCTTC; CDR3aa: CASSPPGSYNEQFF
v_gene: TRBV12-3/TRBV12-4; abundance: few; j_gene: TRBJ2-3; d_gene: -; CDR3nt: TGTGCCAGCCTAAACTCTGGGGTAGATACGCAGTATTTT; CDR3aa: CASLNSGVDTQYF
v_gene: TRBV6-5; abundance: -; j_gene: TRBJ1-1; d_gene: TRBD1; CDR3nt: TGTGCCAGCAGTTCAACAGGGGGCTCTGAAGCTTTCTTT; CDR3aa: CASSSTGGSEAFF
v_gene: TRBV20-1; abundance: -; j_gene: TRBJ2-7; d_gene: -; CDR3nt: TGCAGTGCTAGAGCCCTACAGGAATCTTCCTACGAGCAGTACTTC; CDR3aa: CSARALQESSYEQYF
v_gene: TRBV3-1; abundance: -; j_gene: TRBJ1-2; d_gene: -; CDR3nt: TGTGCCAGCAGCCAGGGAATCGGGTATGGCTACACCTTC; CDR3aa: CASSQGIGYGYTF
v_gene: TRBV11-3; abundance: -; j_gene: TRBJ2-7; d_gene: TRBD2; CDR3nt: TGTGCCAGCACCCTGACTAGCGGGAGCTACGAGCAGTACTTC; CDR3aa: CASTLTSGSYEQYF
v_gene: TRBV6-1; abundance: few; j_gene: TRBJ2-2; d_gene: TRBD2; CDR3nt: TGTGCCAGCGGCCGGGGGGCGAACACCGGGGAGCTGTTTTTT; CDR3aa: CASGRGANTGELFF
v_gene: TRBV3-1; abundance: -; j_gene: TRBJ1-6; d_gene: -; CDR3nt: TGTGCCAGCAGCCCCGGTGGGTATAATTCACCCCTCCACTTT; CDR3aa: CASSPGGYNSPLHF
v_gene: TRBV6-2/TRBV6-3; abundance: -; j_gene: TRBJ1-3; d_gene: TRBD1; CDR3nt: TGTGCCAGCAGTTATTCCCTCCAGGGGGTGGGAAACACCATATATTTT; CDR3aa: CASSYSLQGVGNTIYF
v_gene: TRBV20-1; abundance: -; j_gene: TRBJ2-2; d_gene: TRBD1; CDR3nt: TGCAGTGCTAGAGATTTGAGGACAGGGGGTGACACCGGTGAGCTGTTTTTT; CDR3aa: CSARDLRTGGDTGELFF
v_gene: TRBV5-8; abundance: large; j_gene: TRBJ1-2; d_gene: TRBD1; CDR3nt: TGTGCCAGCAGCTTGACAGGGGAGGGCTATGGCTACACCTTC; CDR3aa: CASSLTGEGYGYTF
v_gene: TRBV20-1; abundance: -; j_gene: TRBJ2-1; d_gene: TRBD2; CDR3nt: TGCAGTGCTAGATTTAGCGGGAGGTTCCGTGGGAATGAGCAGTTCTTC; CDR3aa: CSARFSGRFRGNEQFF
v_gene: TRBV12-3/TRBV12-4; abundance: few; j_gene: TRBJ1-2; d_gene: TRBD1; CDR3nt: TGTGCCAGCAGCCCCGGGACAGCTTATGGCTACACCTTC; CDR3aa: CASSPGTAYGYTF
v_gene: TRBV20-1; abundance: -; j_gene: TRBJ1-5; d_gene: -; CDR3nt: TGCAGTGCTAGAGATTCCAGGGGCAATCAGCCCCAGCATTTT; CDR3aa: CSARDSRGNQPQHF
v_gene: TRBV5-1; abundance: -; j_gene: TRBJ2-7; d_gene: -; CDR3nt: TGCGCCAGCAGCTTAGACAGAGCCTCCTACGAGCAGTACTTC; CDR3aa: CASSLDRASYEQYF
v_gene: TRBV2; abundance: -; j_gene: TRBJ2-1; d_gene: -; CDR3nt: TGTGCCAGCAGTGTACTGGCTACCTACAATGAGCAGTTCTTC; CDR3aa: CASSVLATYNEQFF
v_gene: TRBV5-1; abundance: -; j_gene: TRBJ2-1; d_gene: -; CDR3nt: TGCGCCAGCAGCCTAGGCAGCAGGGACAATGAGCAGTTCTTC; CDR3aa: CASSLGSRDNEQFF
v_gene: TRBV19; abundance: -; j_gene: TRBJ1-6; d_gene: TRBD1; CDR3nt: TGTGCCAGTGGACAGGGTAATAATTCACCCCTCCACTTT; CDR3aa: CASGQGNNSPLHF
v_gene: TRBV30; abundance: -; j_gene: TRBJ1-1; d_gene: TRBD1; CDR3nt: TGTGCCTGGAGCCGAACAGGGGGGCGCGTCGACACTGAAGCTTTCTTT; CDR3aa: CAWSRTGGRVDTEAFF
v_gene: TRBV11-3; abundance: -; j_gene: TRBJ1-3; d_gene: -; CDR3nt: TGTGCCAGCAGCTCATACAGCAGCTCTGGAAACACCATATATTTT; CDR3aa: CASSSYSSSGNTIYF
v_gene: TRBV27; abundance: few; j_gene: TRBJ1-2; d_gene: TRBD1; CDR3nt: TGTGCCAGCAGTAGACAGGGGGTGAACGGAGGTGGCTACACCTTC; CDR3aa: CASSRQGVNGGGYTF